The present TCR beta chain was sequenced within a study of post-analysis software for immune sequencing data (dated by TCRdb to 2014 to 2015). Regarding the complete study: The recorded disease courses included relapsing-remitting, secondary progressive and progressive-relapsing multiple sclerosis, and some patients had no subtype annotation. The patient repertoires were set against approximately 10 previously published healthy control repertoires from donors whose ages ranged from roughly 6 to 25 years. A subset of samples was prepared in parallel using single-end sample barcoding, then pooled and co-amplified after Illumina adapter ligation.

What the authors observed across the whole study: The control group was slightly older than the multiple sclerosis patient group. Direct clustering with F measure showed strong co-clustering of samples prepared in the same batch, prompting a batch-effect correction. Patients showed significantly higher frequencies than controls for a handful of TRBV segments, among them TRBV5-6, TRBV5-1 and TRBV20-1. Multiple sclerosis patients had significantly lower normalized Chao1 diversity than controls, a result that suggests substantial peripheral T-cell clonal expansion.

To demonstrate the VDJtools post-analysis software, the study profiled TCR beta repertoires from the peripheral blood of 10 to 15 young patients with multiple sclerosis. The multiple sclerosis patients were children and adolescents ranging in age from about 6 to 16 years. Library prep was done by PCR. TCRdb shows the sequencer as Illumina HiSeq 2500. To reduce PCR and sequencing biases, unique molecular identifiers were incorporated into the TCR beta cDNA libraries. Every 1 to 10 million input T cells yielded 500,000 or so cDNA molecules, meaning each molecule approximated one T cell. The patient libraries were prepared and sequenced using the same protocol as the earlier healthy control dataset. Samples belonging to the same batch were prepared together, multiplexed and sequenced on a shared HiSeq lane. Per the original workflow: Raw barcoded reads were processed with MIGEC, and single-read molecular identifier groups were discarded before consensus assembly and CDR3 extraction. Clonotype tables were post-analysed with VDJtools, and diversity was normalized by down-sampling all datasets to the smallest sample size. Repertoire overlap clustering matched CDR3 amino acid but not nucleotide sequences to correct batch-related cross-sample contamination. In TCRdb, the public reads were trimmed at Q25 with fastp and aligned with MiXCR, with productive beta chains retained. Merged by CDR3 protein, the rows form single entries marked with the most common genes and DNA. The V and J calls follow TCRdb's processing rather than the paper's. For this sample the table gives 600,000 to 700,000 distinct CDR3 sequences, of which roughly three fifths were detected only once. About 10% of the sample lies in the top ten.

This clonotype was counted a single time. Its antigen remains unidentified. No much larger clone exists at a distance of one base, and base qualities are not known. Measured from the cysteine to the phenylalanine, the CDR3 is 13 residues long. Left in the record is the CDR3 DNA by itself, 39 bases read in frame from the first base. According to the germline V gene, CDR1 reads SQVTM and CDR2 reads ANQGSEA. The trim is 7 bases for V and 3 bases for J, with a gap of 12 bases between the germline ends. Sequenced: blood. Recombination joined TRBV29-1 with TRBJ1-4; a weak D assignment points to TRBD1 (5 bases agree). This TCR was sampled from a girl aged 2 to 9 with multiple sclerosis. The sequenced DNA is TGCAGCGGTACGGGGGTGGCTAATGAAAAACTGTTTTTT. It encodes CSGTGVANEKLFF. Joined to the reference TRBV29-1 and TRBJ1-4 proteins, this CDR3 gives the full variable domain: SAVISQKPSRDICQRGTSLTIQCQVDSQVTMMFWYRQQPGQSLTLIATANQGSEATYESGFVIDKFPISRPNLTFSTLTVSNMSPEDSSIYLCSGTGVANEKLFFGSGTQLSVL.